The 15 T cell receptor beta chains listed next were all sequenced from one sample in a study of molecular identifiers for immune sequencing clone quantification (dated by TCRdb to the late 2010s). The method behind the library was PCR. Sequencing used an Illumina HiSeq 4000. The public reads were reprocessed in TCRdb via fastp at Q25 and MiXCR, keeping in-frame beta chains. Duplicate CDR3 protein sequences are folded into a single record with the most common DNA and genes. This sample gives over 600,000 distinct CDR3 sequences in total; roughly 21% of them show up just once. The top ten constitute around 0.86% of the sample. Sequencing was carried out using naive CD8+ T cells from blood, with Jurkat cell RNA spiked in. In the paper's terms, the cell subset or site label means: FACS-sorted CD8+CD4-CCR7+CD45RA+ naive T cells. The receptors were gathered from a human donor in good health. Some libraries in this study had Jurkat cell RNA spiked in.

This chain connects TRBV7-2 to TRBJ2-3, with D perhaps matching TRBD1 or TRBD2 (5 bases each). The CDR3 totals 15 residues. Looked up from germline, CDR1 is SGHTA and CDR2 is FQGNSA. Trimming cost V 2 bases and J 4 bases, with 13 bases left between them. The CDR3 nucleotides read TGTGCCAGCAGCTTACCGGGTTGGGGACCAGATACGCAGTATTTT. This sequence encodes CASSLPGWGPDTQYF.

About this clonotype: One junction end does not reproduce the germline sequence, and a read error may be involved. The rearrangement joins TRBV30 to TRBJ1-1; D is unclear. CDR3 size: 12 residues. The V gene's germline CDR1 is GTSNPN and CDR2 SVGIG (reference sequence). As DNA, the CDR3 is TGTGCCTGGAGTGTTTCTGGCGCTGAAGTTTTCTTT. It yields the protein CAWSVSGAEVFF. Drawing the rest from reference TRBV30 and TRBJ1-1, the complete variable domain is SQTIHQWPATLVQPVGSPLSLECTVEGTSNPNLYWYRQAAGRGLQLLFYSVGIGQISSEVPQNLSASRPQDRQFILSSKKLLLSDSGFYLCAWSVSGAEVFFGQGTRLTVV.

The CDR3 DNA sequence: TGCGCCAGCGGCCTGGGGAGACTAGCGGGGGGGGAGTACCAAGAGACCCAGTACTTC. Its protein product is CASGLGRLAGGEYQETQYF. V is TRBV5-1 and J is TRBJ2-5, with TRBD2 matching over 14 bases. The CDR3 is 19 residues long. Germline-derived CDR1 and CDR2 are SGHRS and YFSETQ. V lost 7 bases and J lost 0; bases outside the gene matches: 14. The complete variable domain, with remaining parts taken from reference TRBV5-1 and TRBJ2-5, reads KAGVTQTPRYLIKTRGQQVTLSCSPISGHRSVSWYQQTPGQGLQFLFEYFSETQRNKGNFPGRFSGRQFSNSRSEMNVSTLELGDSALYLCASGLGRLAGGEYQETQYFGPGTRLLVL.

In this sample, this clonotype turned up many times. This rearrangement joins TRBV6-2 or TRBV6-3 to TRBJ2-3; a possible D gene is TRBD2 (5 bases). This CDR3 has 14 amino acids. Germline CDR1 reads MNHEY; CDR2 reads SVGEGT. The V end lost 8 bases, the J end lost 3 bases, and 15 bases lay between the germline ends. The CDR3 sequence: CASEKGVWTDTQYF. The CDR3 region has the DNA TGTGCCAGCGAGAAGGGAGTATGGACAGATACGCAGTATTTT.

To note about this clonotype: Possible read error: a much larger clone is one base away. In this CDR3 the conserved last residue, phenylalanine or tryptophan, is missing, so a read error is likely. The V call is TRBV30, the J call TRBJ1-1, with no clear D. The V gene lost 2 bases and the J gene lost 3 bases, with 10 bases spanning the gap. Germline V gene sequence: CDR1 GTSNPN, CDR2 SVGIG (reference sequence). This CDR3 is built from 13 residues. As DNA, the CDR3 is TGTGCCTGGAGTAGGCTCCATGACACTGAAGCTTTCTCT. Residues: CAWSRLHDTEAFS.

This clonotype appeared a single time. This rearrangement joins TRBV20-1 to TRBJ1-1; D possibly corresponds to TRBD1 (6 bases). Trimming removed 4 bases at V and 5 bases at J, with 14 bases between. This CDR3 is 13 amino acids long. Germline CDR1 reads DFQATT; CDR2 reads SNEGSKA (reference sequence). CDR3 nucleotides: TGCAGTGCTAAGGGGGGGGTTGGAACTGAAGCTTTCTTT. Protein sequence: CSAKGGVGTEAFF.

This clonotype was recorded many times. This chain connects TRBV28 to TRBJ2-7; D might be TRBD2 (6 bases). Germline V gene data show CDR1 as MDHEN and CDR2 as SYDVKM. Between the trimmed V and J ends, which lost 4 bases and 3 bases, there was a span of 10 bases. This CDR3 spans 13 amino acids. The CDR3 here is CASSSRGYYEQYF. DNA for the CDR3: TGTGCCAGCAGTTCCCGGGGGTACTACGAGCAGTACTTC.

This clonotype was detected many times. The V call is TRBV19, the J call TRBJ2-2, with TRBD2 as a possible D gene (5 bases). The CDR3 covers 17 residues. The germline V and J ends were trimmed by 6 bases and 1 base, with 18 bases remaining between them. Germline CDR1 and CDR2: LNHDA and SQIVND (reference sequence). CDR3 bases: TGTGCCAGTAGCCCGACCGGACCGAGGGTGAACACCGGGGAGCTGTTTTTT. Its translation is CASSPTGPRVNTGELFF.

Details on this clonotype: This could be a read error, since a much larger clone is one nucleotide away. This sequence joins TRBV2 and TRBJ1-5; D gene unclear. The CDR3 runs to 14 residues. With 6 bases removed from V and 2 bases from J, the gap between germline ends came to 11 bases. Germline CDR1 and CDR2: SNHLY and FYNNEI. Here the CDR3 reads CASRDGYGNQPQHF. The CDR3 region has the DNA TGTGCCAGCAGGGACGGATATGGCAATCAGCCCCAGCATTTT.

The table lists this clonotype with a few counts. This chain connects TRBV9 to TRBJ2-7; D remains ambiguous. This CDR3 is 15 amino acids long. V lost 4 bases and J 3 bases, leaving 17 bases between the germline ends. CDR1 and CDR2 (germline): SGDLS, YYNGEE. In nucleotides, the CDR3 is TGTGCCAGCAGCTCTGGGCCCGCAGCCCTCTACGAGCAGTACTTC. The encoded protein is CASSSGPAALYEQYF.

At least ten counts were recorded for this clonotype. The chain joins TRBV5-1 to TRBJ2-2; 9 bases agree with TRBD1. V lost 4 bases, J lost 6 bases, and 7 bases stayed unmatched. In germline, CDR1 is SGHRS, CDR2 YFSETQ. The CDR3 covers 15 residues. CDR3 amino acids: CASSHRDRDPGELFF. The CDR3 DNA follows: TGCGCCAGCAGCCACCGGGACAGGGATCCCGGGGAGCTGTTTTTT.

About this clonotype itself: This may be a read error, as it is one base from a much larger clone. The DNA for the CDR3 is TGTGCCAGCAGTTCAGACAGACGAGGAAATGAAAAACCGTTTTTT. Translating it yields CASSSDRRGNEKPFF. The chain employs TRBV7-9 and TRBJ1-4, with D possibly TRBD1 on 5 matching bases. Germline values: CDR1 SEHNR, CDR2 FQNEAQ (reference sequence). The CDR3 extends over 15 amino acids.

On this clonotype: A much larger clone lies one base from this, so it may be a read error. The rearrangement joins TRBV7-6 to TRBJ1-2, with D possibly matching TRBD1 (5 bases). V dropped 2 bases and J dropped 5 bases, with 15 bases sitting between them. Germline CDR1 reads SGHVS; CDR2 reads FNYEAQ. The CDR3 sequence is 15 residues long. The CDR3 nucleotides read TGTGCCAGCAGCTTATCTGGAGACAGATCTTATGGCTACACCTTC. Translation gives CASSLSGDRSYGYTF.

This clonotype was counted at least ten times. The chain links TRBV24-1 to TRBJ2-3; D not certain. This CDR3 is 16 amino acids long. Germline V gene data show CDR1 as KGHDR and CDR2 as SFDVKD. The V end was cut by 0 bases, the J end by 0 bases, with 9 bases between. This CDR3 is CATSDLGSSSTDTQYF. CDR3 bases: TGTGCCACCAGTGATTTGGGCTCCTCCAGCACAGATACGCAGTATTTT.

The sample holds many counts of this clonotype. The chain recombines TRBV20-1 with TRBJ2-7, with TRBD2 matching 8 bases. The CDR3 has 15 amino acids. Germline V gene data show CDR1 as DFQATT and CDR2 as SNEGSKA (reference sequence). V shed 5 bases and J 1 base; nucleotides not matched to a gene: 10. CDR3 bases: TGCAGTGCTCCCATCACCCGCGGGGGGTCCTACGAGCAGTACTTC. Its translation is CSAPITRGGSYEQYF.